This entry lists 9 T cell receptor beta chains sequenced from one sample in a study of T-cell reconstitution after alpha-beta-depleted transplantation in children. Preparation of the TCRbeta library was carried out with unique molecular identifiers. TCRdb re-derived calls from the PCR reads in MiXCR, one entry per CDR3 protein. The profile shows roughly 340,000 distinct CDR3 sequences, 15% to 20% of them singletons. Sample: PBMCs, mostly from graft donor cells, taken 360 days after TCRalphabeta/CD19-depleted stem cell transplant. The receptors shown here come from a male patient under 10 years old who had a stem cell transplant for acute lymphoblastic leukemia, so the T cells may come from the graft donor.

This clonotype was seen at least ten times. The chain links TRBV29-1 to TRBJ2-1; TRBD2 matches 9 bases. This CDR3 has 17 amino acids. Germline V gene sequence: CDR1 SQVTM, CDR2 ANQGSEA. V trimming: 4 bases; J trimming: 5 bases; junction bases outside the gene matches: 15. The CDR3 DNA follows: TGCAGCGTTGTTGGGAGCGGGAGGTCCTATCGGGACAATGAGCAGTTCTTC. Translating it yields CSVVGSGRSYRDNEQFF.

This rearrangement joins TRBV30 to TRBJ2-7; TRBD1 is a possible D gene (6 bases). The V gene's germline CDR1 is GTSNPN and CDR2 SVGIG (reference sequence). The CDR3 runs 12 residues. V lost 1 base and J lost 11, with 15 bases in between. In DNA form, the CDR3 reads TGTGCCTGGAGTGGGCCAGATCAGGGGAAGTACTTC. It encodes CAWSGPDQGKYF.

This clonotype was detected only a few times. The chain carries TRBV6-2 or TRBV6-3 and TRBJ2-3; no definite D call. Germline V lookup: CDR1 MNHEY, CDR2 SVGEGT. Trimming took off 2 bases at V and 6 bases at J, with 24 bases between the two ends. This CDR3 is 18 amino acids long. The CDR3 sequence is CASSYLRGPPSSMDTQYF. DNA for the CDR3: TGTGCCAGCAGTTACCTCAGAGGCCCGCCGTCTTCGATGGATACGCAGTATTTT.

The J gene is TRBJ2-1, the V gene TRBV20-1; D might be TRBD2 (5 bases). This CDR3 has 17 amino acids. In germline, CDR1 is DFQATT, CDR2 SNEGSKA (reference sequence). Trimming pared 1 base from V and 1 base from J, leaving 17 bases between. The CDR3: CSARAVSGHPSYNEQFF. The CDR3 DNA reads as TGCAGTGCTAGAGCCGTAAGCGGTCACCCTTCCTACAATGAGCAGTTCTTC.

The chain couples TRBV20-1 to TRBJ1-4; D gene uncertain. V shed 1 base and J shed 8 bases, with 11 bases lying between them. Germline CDR1 DFQATT, CDR2 SNEGSKA (reference sequence). The CDR3 loop spans 13 amino acids. CDR3 in amino acids: CSARVTNGEKLFF. The DNA for the CDR3 is TGCAGTGCTAGAGTCACTAACGGGGAAAAACTGTTTTTT.

At least ten counts were recorded for this clonotype. The chain has TRBV28 and TRBJ2-2; the match to TRBD2 covers 8 bases. The germline gives CDR1 MDHEN, CDR2 SYDVKM. The V and J ends lost 3 bases and 4 bases, in that order; junction bases with no gene match: 4. This CDR3 has 15 residues. The chain's CDR3 is CASSFFGGGTGELFF. The CDR3 nucleotides are TGTGCCAGCAGTTTCTTCGGGGGGGGCACCGGGGAGCTGTTTTTT.

The chain combines TRBV12-3 or TRBV12-4 with TRBJ2-1; 7 bases map to TRBD2. V was clipped by 5 bases and J by 3 bases; unmatched bases: 10. This CDR3 is 16 amino acids long. The CDR3 sequence is CASSLWAGAVYNEQFF. DNA for the CDR3: TGTGCCAGCAGTCTCTGGGCGGGAGCGGTCTACAATGAGCAGTTCTTC.

In this sample, this clonotype turned up many times. The gene calls are TRBV28 and TRBJ2-3; D is unresolved. V gave up 7 bases and J gave up 2 bases, with 13 bases separating them. This CDR3 has 14 residues. Germline CDR1 reads MDHEN; CDR2 reads SYDVKM. The CDR3 reads CASIGQRVTDTQYF. CDR3 in DNA: TGTGCCAGCATAGGGCAACGGGTCACAGATACGCAGTATTTT.

This clonotype was counted at least ten times. The CDR3 spells CAISVRDNQPQHF. For the CDR3, the DNA is TGTGCCATCAGTGTGCGGGACAATCAGCCCCAGCATTTT. V gene TRBV10-3 combines with J gene TRBJ1-5; D gene ambiguous. Trimming took off 4 bases at V and 3 bases at J, with 7 bases between the two ends. CDR3 length: 13 residues. CDR1 and CDR2 from the germline V gene are ENHRY and SYGVKD.